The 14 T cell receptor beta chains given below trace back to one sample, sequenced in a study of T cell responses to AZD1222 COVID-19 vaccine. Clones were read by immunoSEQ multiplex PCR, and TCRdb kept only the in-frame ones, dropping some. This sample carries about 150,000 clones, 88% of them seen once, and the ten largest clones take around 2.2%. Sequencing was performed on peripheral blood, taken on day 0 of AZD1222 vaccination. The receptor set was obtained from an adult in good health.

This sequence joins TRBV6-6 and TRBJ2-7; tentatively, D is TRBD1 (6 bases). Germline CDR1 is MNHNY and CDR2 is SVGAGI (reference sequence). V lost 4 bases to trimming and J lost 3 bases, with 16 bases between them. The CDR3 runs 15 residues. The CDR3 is CASSSVGQSYYEQYF. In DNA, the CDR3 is TGTGCCAGCAGTTCCGTAGGACAGAGCTACTACGAGCAGTACTTC.

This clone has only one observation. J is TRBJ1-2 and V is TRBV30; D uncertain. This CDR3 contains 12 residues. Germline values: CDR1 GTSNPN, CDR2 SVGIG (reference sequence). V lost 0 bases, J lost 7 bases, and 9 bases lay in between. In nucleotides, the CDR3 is TGTGCCTGGAGTGTTCCTGGGGTTGGCTACACCTTC. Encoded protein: CAWSVPGVGYTF.

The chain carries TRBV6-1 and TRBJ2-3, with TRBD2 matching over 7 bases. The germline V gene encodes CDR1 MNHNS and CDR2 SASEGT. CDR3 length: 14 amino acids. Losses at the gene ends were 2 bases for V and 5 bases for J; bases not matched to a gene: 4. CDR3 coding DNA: TGTGCCAGCAGTGAACTAGCGGAATTAGATACGCAGTATTTT. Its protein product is CASSELAELDTQYF.

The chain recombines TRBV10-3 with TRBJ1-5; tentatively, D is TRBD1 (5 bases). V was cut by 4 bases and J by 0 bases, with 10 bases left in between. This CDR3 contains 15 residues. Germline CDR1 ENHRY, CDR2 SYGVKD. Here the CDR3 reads CAISAREISNQPQHF. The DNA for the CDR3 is TGTGCCATCAGTGCCAGGGAGATTAGCAATCAGCCCCAGCATTTT.

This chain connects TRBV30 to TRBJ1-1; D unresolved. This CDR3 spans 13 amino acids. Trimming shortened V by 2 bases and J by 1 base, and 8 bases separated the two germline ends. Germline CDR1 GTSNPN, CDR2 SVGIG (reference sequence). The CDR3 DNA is TGTGCCTGGAGTAAACAGACGAACACTGAAGCTTTCTTT. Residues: CAWSKQTNTEAFF.

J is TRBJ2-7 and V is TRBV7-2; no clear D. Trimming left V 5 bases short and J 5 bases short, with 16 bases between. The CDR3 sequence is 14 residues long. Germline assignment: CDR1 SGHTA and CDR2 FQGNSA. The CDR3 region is CASSNTRLPHEQYF. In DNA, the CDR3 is TGTGCCAGCAGCAACACCAGACTCCCCCACGAGCAGTACTTC. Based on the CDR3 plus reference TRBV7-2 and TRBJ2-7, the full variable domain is GAGVSQSPSNKVTEKGKDVELRCDPISGHTALYWYRQSLGQGLEFLIYFQGNSAPDKSGLPSDRFSAERTGGSVSTLTIQRTQQEDSAVYLCASSNTRLPHEQYFGPGTRLTVT.

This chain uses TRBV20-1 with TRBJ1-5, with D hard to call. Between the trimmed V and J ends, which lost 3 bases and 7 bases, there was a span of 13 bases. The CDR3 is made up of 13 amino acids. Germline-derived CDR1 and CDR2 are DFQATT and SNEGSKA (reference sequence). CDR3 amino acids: CSASLGVNQPQHF. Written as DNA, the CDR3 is TGCAGTGCTAGTCTGGGTGTTAACCAGCCCCAGCATTTT.

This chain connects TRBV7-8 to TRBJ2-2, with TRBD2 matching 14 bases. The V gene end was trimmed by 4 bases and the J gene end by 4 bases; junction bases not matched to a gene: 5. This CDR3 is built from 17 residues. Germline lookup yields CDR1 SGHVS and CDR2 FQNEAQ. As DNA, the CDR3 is TGTGCCAGCAGCTCCTTGACTAGCGGGAGGGCCACCGGGGAGCTGTTTTTT. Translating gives CASSSLTSGRATGELFF.

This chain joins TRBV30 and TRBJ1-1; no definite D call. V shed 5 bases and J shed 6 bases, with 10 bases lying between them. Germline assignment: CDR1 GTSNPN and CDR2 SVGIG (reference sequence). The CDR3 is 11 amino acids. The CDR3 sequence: CAWLEWAEAFF. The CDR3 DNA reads TGTGCCTGGTTGGAGTGGGCTGAAGCTTTCTTT.

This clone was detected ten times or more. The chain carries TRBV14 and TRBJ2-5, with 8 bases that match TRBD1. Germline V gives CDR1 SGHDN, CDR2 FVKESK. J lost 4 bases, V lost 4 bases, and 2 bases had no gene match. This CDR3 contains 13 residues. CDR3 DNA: TGTGCCAGCAGCCGGACAGGGCCAGAGACCCAGTACTTC. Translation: CASSRTGPETQYF.

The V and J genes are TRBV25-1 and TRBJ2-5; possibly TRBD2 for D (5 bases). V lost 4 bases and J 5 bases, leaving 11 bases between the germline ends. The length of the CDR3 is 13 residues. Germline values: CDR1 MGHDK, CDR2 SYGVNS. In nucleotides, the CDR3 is TGTGCCAGCAGTGCGCCGGGATTGGAGACCCAGTACTTC. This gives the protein CASSAPGLETQYF. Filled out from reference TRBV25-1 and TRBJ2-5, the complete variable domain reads EADIYQTPRYLVIGTGKKITLECSQTMGHDKMYWYQQDPGMELHLIHYSYGVNSTEKGDLSSESTVSRIRTEHFPLTLESARPSHTSQYLCASSAPGLETQYFGPGTRLLVL.

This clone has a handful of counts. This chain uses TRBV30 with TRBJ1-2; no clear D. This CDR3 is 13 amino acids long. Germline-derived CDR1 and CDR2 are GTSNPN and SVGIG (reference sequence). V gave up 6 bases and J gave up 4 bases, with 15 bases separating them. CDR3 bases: TGTGCCTGCCCGATCAGCGGGAGCTATGGCTACACCTTC. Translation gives CACPISGSYGYTF. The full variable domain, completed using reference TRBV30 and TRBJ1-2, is SQTIHQWPATLVQPVGSPLSLECTVEGTSNPNLYWYRQAAGRGLQLLFYSVGIGQISSEVPQNLSASRPQDRQFILSSKKLLLSDSGFYLCACPISGSYGYTFGSGTRLTVV.

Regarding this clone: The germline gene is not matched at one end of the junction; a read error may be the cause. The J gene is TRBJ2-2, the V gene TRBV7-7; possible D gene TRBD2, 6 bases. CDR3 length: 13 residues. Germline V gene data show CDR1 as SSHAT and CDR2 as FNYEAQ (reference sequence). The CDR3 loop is CASSPGVPGELFF. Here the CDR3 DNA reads TGTGCTAGCAGTCCGGGAGTCCCCGGGGAGCTGTTTTTT.

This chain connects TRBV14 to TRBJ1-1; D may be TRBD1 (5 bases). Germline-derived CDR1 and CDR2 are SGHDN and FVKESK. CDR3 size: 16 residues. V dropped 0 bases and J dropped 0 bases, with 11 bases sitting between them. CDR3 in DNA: TGTGCCAGCAGCCAAGAAGTGGGCAGGGTGAACACTGAAGCTTTCTTT. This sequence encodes CASSQEVGRVNTEAFF.